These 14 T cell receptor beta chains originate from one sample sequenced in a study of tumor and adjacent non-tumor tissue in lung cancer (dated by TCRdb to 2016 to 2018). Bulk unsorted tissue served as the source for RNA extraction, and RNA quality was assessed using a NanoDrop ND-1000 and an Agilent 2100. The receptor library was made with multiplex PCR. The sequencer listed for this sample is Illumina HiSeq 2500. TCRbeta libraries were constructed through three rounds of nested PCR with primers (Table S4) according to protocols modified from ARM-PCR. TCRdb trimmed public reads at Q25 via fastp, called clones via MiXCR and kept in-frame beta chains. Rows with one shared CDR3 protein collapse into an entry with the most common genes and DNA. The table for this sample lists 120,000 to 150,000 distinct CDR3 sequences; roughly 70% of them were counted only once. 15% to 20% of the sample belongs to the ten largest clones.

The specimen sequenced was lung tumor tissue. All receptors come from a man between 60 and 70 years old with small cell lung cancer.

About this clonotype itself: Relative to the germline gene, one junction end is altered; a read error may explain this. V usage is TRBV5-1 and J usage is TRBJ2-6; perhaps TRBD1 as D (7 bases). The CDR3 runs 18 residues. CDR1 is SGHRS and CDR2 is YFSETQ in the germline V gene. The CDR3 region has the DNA TGCGCCAGCACCTTGGTGGGCGGGACAGCCTCTGGGGCCAACGTCCTGACTTTC. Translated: CASTLVGGTASGANVLTF.

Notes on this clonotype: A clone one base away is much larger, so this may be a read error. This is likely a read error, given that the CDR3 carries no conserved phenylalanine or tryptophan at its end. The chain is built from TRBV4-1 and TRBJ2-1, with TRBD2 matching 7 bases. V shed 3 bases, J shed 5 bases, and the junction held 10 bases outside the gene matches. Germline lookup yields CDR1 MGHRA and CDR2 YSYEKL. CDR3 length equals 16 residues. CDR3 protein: CASSQSPASGHNEQFI. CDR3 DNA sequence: TGCGCCAGCAGCCAGAGCCCAGCTAGCGGCCACAATGAGCAGTTCATC.

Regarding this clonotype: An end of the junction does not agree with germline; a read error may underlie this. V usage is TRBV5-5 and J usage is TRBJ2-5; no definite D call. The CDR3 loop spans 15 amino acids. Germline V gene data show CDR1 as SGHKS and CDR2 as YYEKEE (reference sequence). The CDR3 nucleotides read TGTGCCAGCAGTCAGAATGCAGGCGTCCAAGAGACCCGGTACTTC. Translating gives CASSQNAGVQETRYF.

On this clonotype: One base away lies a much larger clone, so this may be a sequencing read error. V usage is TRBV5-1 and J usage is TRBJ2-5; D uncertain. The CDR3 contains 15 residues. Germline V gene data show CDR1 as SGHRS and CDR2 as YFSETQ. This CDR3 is CTSSPEAPPGGTQYF. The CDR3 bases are TGCACCAGCAGTCCCGAGGCCCCTCCAGGTGGGACCCAGTACTTC. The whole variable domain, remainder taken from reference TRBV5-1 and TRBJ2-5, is KAGVTQTPRYLIKTRGQQVTLSCSPISGHRSVSWYQQTPGQGLQFLFEYFSETQRNKGNFPGRFSGRQFSNSRSEMNVSTLELGDSALYLCTSSPEAPPGGTQYFGPGTRLLVL.

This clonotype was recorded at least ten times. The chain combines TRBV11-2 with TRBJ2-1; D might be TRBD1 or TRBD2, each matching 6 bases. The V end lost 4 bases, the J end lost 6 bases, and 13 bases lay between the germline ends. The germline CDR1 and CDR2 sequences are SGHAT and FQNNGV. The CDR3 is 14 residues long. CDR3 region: CASSSTGASNEQFF. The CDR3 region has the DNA TGTGCCAGCAGCTCCACGGGGGCATCCAATGAGCAGTTCTTC.

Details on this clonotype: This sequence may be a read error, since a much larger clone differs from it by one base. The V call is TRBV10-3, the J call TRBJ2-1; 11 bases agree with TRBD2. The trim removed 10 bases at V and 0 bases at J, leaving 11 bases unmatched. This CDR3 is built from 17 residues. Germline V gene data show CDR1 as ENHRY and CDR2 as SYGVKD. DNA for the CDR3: TGTGCCACTAAACGACTAGCGGGAAGGAACTCCTACAATGAGCAGTTCTTC. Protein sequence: CATKRLAGRNSYNEQFF.

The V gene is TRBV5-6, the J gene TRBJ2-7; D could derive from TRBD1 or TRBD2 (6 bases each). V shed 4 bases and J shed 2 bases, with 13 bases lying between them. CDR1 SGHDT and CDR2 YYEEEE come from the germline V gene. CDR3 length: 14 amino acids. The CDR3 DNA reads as TGTGCCAGCAGCCACAGGGACTGCCCCTACGAGCAGTACGTC. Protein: CASSHRDCPYEQYV.

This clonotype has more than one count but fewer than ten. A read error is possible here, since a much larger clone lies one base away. The CDR3 loop is CVSSYGTARGYGYTF. DNA for the CDR3: TGTGTCAGCAGCTACGGGACAGCCCGGGGCTATGGCTACACCTTC. The genes are TRBV5-8 and TRBJ1-2; the match to TRBD1 covers 7 bases. The CDR3 is 15 residues long. Per germline, CDR1 SGHTS and CDR2 YDEGEE.

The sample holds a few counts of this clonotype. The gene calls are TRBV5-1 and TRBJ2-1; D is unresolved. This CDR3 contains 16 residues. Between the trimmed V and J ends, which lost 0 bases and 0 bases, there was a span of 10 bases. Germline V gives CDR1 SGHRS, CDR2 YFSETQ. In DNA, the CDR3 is TGCGCCAGCAGCTTGGGTGCGGCTACCTCCTACAATGAGCAGTTCTTC. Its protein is CASSLGAATSYNEQFF.

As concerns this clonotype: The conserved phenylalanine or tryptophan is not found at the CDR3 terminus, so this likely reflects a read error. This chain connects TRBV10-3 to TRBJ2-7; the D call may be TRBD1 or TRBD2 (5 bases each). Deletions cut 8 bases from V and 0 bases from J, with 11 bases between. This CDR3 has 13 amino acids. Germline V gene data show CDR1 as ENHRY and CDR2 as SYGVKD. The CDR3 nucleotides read TGTGCCATCGCCCGGGACGGCTCCTACGAGCAGTACATC. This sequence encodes CAIARDGSYEQYI.

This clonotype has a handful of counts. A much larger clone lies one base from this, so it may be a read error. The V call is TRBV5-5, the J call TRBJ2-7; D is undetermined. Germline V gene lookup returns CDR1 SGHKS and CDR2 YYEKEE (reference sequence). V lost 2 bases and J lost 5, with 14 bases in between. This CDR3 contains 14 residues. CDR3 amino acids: CASSLTTRFHEQYF. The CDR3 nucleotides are TGTGCCAGCAGCTTAACTACCAGGTTCCACGAGCAGTACTTC.

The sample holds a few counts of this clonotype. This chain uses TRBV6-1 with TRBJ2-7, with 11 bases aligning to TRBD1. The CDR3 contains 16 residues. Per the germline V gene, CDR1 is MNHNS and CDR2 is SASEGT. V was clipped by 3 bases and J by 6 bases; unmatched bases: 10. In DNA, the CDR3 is TGTGCCAGCAGTGAGGACAGGGGGCTTTTCCTGGGCGAGCAGTACGTC. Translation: CASSEDRGLFLGEQYV.

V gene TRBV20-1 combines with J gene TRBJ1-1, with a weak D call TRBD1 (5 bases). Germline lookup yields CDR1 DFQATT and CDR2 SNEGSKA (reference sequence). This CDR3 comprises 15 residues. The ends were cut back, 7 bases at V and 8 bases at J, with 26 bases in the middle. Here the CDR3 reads CSVGGSWTAATEAFF. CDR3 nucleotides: TGCAGTGTCGGGGGATCCTGGACCGCGGCTACCGAAGCTTTCTTT.

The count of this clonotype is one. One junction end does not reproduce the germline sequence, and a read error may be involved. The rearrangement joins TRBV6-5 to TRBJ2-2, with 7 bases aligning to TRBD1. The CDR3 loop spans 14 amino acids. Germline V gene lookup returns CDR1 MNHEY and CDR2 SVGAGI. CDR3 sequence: CASSWDRYTGELFF. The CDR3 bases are TGTGCTAGCAGTTGGGACAGATACACCGGGGAGCTGTTTTTT.